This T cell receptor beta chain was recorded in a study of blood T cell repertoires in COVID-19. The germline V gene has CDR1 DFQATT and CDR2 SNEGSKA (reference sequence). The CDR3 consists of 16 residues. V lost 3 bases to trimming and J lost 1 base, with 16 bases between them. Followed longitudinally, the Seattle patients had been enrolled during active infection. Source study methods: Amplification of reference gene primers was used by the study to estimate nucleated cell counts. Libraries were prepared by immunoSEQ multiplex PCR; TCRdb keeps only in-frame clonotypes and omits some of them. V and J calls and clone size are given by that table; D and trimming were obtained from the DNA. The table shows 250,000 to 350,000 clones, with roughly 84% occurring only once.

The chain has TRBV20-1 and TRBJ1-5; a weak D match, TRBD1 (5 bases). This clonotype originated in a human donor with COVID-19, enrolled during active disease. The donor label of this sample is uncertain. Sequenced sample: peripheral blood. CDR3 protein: CSASGVGQGSNQPQHF. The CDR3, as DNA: TGCAGTGCTAGTGGGGTGGGGCAGGGAAGCAATCAGCCCCAGCATTTT.